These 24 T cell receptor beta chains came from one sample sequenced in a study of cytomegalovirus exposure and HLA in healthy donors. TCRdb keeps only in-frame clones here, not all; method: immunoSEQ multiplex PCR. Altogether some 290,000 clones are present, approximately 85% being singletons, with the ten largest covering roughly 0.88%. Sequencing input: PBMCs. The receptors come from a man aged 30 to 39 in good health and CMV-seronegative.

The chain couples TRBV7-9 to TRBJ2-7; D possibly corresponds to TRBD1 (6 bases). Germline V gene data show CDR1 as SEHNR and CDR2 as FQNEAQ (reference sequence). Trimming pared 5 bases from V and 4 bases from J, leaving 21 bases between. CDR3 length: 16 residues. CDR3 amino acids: CASSPRSGDKRYEQYF. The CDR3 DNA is TGTGCCAGCAGCCCAAGAAGTGGGGACAAACGATACGAGCAGTACTTC.

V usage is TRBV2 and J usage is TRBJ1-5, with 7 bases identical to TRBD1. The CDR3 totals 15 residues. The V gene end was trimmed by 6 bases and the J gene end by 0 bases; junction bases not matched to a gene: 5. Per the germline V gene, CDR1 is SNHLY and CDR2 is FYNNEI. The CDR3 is CASSAGQYSNQPQHF. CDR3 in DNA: TGTGCCAGCAGCGCGGGACAGTATAGCAATCAGCCCCAGCATTTT.

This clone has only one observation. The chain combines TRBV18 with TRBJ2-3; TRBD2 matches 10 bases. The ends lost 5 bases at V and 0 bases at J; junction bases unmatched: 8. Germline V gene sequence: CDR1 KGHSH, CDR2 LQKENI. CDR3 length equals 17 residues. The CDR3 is CASSAFLLAGSTDTQYF. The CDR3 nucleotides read TGTGCCAGCTCAGCTTTTTTACTAGCGGGGAGCACAGATACGCAGTATTTT.

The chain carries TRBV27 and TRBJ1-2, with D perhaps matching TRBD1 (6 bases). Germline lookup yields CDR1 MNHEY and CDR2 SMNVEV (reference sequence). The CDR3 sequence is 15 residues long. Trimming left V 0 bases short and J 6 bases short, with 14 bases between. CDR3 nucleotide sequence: TGTGCCAGCAGTTTATCGAGGGCAGGGGCCGATGGCTACACCTTC. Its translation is CASSLSRAGADGYTF.

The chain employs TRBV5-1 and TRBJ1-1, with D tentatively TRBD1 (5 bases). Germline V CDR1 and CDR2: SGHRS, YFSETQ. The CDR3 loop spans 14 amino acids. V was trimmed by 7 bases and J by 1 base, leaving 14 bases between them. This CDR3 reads CASRWTTTNTEAFF. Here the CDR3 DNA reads TGCGCCAGCCGCTGGACAACGACGAACACTGAAGCTTTCTTT.

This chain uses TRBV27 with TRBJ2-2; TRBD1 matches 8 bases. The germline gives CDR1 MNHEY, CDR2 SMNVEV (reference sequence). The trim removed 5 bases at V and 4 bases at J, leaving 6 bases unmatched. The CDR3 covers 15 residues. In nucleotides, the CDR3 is TGTGCCAGCAGTCCCCGGACAGGGTCCACCGGGGAGCTGTTTTTT. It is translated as CASSPRTGSTGELFF.

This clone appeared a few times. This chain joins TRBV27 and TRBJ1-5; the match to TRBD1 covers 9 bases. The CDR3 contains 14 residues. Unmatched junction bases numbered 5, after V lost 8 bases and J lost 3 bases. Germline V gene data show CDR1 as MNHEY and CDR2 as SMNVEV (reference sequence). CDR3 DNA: TGTGCCAGCGGGGGGACAGGGTTCAATCAGCCCCAGCATTTT. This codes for CASGGTGFNQPQHF.

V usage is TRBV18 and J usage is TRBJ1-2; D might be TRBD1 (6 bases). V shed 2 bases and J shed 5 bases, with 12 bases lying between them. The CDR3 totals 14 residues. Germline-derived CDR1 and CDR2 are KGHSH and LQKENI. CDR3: CASSPTGQNYGYTF. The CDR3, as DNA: TGTGCCAGCTCACCAACAGGACAGAATTATGGCTACACCTTC.

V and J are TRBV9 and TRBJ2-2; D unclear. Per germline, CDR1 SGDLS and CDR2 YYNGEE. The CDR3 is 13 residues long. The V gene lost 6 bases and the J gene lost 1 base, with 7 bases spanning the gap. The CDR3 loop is CASMGRNTGELFF. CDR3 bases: TGTGCCAGCATGGGCAGGAACACCGGGGAGCTGTTTTTT. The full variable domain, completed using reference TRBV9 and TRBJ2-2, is DSGVTQTPKHLITATGQRVTLRCSPRSGDLSVYWYQQSLDQGLQFLIQYYNGEERAKGNILERFSAQQFPDLHSELNLSSLELGDSALYFCASMGRNTGELFFGEGSRLTVL.

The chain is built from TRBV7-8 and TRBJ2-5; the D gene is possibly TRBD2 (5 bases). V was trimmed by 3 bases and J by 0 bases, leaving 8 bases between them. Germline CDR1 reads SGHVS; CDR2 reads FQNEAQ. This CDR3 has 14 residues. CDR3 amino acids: CASSLEEYQETQYF. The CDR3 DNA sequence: TGTGCCAGCAGCTTGGAGGAGTACCAAGAGACCCAGTACTTC. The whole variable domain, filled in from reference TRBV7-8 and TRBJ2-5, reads GAGVSQSPRYKVAKRGQDVALRCDPISGHVSLFWYQQALGQGPEFLTYFQNEAQLDKSGLPSDRFFAERPEGSVSTLKIQRTQQEDSAVYLCASSLEEYQETQYFGPGTRLLVL.

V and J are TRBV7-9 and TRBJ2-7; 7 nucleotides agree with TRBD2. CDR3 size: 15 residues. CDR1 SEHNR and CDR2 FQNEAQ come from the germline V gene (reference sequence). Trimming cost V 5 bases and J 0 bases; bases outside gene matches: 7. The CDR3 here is CASSPPGGYSYEQYF. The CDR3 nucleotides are TGTGCCAGCAGCCCCCCGGGGGGATACTCCTACGAGCAGTACTTC.

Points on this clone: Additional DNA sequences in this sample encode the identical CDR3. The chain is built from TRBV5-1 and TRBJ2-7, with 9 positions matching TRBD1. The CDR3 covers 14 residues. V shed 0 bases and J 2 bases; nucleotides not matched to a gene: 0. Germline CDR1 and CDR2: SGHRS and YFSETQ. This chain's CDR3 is CASSLGDRAYEQYF. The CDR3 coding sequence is TGCGCCAGCAGCTTGGGGGACAGGGCCTACGAGCAGTACTTC. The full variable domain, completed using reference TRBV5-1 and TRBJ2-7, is KAGVTQTPRYLIKTRGQQVTLSCSPISGHRSVSWYQQTPGQGLQFLFEYFSETQRNKGNFPGRFSGRQFSNSRSEMNVSTLELGDSALYLCASSLGDRAYEQYFGPGTRLTVT.

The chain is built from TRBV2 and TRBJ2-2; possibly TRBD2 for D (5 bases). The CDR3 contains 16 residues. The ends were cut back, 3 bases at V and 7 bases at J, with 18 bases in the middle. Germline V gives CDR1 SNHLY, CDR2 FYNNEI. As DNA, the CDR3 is TGTGCCAGCAGTGACAGAACTCCAGGACTTAGCGGGGAGCTGTTTTTT. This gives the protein CASSDRTPGLSGELFF.

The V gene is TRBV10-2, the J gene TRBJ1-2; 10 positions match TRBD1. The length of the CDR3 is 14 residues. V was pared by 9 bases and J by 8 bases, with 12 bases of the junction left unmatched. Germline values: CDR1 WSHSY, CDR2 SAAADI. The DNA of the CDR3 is TGCGCCAGTGGGGACAGGGGAGAGGGTTACGGCTACACCTTC. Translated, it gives CASGDRGEGYGYTF.

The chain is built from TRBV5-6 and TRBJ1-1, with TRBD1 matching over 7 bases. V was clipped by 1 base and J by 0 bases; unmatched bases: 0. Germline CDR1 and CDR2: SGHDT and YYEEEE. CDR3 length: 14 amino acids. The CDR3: CASSLQGVNTEAFF. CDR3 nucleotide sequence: TGTGCCAGCAGCTTGCAGGGGGTGAACACTGAAGCTTTCTTT.

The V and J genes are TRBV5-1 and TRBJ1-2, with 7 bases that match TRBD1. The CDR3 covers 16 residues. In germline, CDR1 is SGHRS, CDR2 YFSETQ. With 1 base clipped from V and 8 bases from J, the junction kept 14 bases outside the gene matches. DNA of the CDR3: TGCGCCAGCAGCTTGCATCTCGACAGGGTACAAGGCGGCTACACCTTC. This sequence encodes CASSLHLDRVQGGYTF.

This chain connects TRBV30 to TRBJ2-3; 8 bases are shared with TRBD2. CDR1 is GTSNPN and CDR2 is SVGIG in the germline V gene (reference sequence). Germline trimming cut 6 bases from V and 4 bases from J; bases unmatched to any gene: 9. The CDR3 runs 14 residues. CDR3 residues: CACRRAGGPDTQYF. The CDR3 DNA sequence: TGTGCCTGTAGGAGGGCGGGGGGTCCAGATACGCAGTATTTT.

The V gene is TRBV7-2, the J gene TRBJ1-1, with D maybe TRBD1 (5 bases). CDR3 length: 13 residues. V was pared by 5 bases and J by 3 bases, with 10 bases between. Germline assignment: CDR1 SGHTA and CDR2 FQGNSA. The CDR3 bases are TGTGCCAGCAGCCTTCCCAGGGACACTGAAGCTTTCTTT. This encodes CASSLPRDTEAFF.

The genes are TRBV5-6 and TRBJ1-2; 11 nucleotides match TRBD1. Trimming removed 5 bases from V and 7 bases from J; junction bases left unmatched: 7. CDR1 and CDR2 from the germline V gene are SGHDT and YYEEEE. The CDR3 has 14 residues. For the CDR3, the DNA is TGTGCCAGCAGAATCTCCGGGACAGGGGGTGGCTACACCTTC. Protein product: CASRISGTGGGYTF.

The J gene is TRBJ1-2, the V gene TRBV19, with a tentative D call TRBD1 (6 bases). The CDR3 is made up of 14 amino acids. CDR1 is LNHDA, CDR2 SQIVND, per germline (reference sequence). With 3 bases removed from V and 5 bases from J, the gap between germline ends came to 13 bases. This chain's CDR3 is CASSIQDSSYGYTF. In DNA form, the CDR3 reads TGTGCCAGTAGTATCCAGGACAGTAGTTATGGCTACACCTTC.

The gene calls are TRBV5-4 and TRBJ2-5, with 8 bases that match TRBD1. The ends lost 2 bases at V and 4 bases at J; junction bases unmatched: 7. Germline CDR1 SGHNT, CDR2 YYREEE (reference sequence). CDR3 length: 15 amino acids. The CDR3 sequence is CASSLSDRVSETQYF. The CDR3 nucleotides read TGTGCCAGCAGCTTATCGGACAGGGTCTCAGAGACCCAGTACTTC.

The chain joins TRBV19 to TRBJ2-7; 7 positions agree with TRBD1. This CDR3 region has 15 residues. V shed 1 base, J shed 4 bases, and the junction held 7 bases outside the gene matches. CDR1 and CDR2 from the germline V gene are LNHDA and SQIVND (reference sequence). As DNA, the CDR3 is TGTGCCAGTAGTATAGCGGCCGGGACAGATTACGAGCAGTACTTC. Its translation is CASSIAAGTDYEQYF.

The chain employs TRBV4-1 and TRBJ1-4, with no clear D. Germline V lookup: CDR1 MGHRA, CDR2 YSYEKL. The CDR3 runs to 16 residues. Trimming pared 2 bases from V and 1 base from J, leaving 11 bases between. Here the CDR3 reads CASSQPPAGTNEKLFF. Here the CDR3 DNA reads TGCGCCAGCAGCCAACCTCCCGCGGGAACTAATGAAAAACTGTTTTTT.

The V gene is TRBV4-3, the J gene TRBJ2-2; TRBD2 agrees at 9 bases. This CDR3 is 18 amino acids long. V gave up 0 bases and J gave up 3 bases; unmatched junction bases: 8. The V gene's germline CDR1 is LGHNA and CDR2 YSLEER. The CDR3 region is CASSQDRYSGGYTGELFF. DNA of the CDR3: TGCGCCAGCAGCCAAGATCGATATAGCGGGGGCTACACCGGGGAGCTGTTTTTT.